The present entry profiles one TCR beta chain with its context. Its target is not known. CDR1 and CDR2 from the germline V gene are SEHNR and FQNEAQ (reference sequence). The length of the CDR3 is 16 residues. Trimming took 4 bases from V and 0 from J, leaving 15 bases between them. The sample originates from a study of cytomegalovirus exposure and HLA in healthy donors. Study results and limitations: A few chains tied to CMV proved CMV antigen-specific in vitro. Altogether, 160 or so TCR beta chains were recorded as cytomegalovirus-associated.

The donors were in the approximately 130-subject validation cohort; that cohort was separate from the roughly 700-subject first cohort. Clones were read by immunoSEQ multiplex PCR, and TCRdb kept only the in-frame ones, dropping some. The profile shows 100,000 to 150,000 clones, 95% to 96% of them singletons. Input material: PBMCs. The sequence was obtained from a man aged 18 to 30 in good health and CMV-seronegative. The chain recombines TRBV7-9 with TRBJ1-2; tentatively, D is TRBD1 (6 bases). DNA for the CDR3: TGTGCCAGCAGCTCCGATGCAGGGGAAGCTAACTATGGCTACACCTTC. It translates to CASSSDAGEANYGYTF.